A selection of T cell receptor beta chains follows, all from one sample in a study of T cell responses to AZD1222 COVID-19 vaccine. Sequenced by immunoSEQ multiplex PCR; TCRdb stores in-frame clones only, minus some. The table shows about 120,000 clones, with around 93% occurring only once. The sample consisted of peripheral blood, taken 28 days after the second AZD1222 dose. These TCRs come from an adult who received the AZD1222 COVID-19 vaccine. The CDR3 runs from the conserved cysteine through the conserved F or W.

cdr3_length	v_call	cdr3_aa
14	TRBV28	CASSQGGRDEKLFF
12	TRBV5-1	CASSLQGDSGTF
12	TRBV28	CASRGVDQPQHF
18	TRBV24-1	CATSDKTPTGKKTDTQYF
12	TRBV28	CASSSTGDGYTF
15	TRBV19	CASSTLAGVTDTQYF
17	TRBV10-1	CASRPPCSSGSPIEQFF
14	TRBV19	CASSMGQGNYGYTF
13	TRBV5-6	CASSPSGRALQYF
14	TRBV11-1	CASSLGGRTETQYF
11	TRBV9	CASSVAGEQFF
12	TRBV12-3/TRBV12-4	CASSPGRTEAFF
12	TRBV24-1	CATSGGGQPQHF
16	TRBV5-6	CASSLLGGLINSPLHF
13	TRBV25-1	CASSEFGGGEQYF
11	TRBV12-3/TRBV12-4	CASTQGDTQYF
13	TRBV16	CASSLRATLEAFF
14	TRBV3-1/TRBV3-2	CASSPLGSWEPQHF
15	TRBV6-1	CASSEAPTGPQPQHF
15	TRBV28	CASGEGIEVKNIQYF
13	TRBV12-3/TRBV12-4	CASSLSGTTEAFF
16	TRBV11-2	CASSDGTSGGRDTQYF
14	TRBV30	CAWSVSRGDSPLHF
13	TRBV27	CASSSSGNAGYTF
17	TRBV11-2	CASSTIRLASPPGELFF
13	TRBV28	CASSFEGRETQYF
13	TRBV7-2	CASSLKVADTQYF
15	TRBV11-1	CASSPRTGADTEAFF
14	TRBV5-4	CASSRPDTQETQYF
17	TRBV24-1	CATSDNLAGVFFGELFF